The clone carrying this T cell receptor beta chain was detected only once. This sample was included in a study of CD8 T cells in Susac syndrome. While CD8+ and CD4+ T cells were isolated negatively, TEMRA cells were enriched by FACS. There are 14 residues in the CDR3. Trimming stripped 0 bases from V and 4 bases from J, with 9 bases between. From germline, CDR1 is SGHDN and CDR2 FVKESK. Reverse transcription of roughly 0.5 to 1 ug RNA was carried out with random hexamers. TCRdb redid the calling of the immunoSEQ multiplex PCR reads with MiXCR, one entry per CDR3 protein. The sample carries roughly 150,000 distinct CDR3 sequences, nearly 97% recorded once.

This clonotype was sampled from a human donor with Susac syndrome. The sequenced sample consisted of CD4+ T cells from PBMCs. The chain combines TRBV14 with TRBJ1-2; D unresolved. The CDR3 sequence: CASSQESRSYGYTF. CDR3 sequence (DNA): TGTGCCAGCAGCCAAGAAAGCAGGAGCTATGGCTACACCTTC.